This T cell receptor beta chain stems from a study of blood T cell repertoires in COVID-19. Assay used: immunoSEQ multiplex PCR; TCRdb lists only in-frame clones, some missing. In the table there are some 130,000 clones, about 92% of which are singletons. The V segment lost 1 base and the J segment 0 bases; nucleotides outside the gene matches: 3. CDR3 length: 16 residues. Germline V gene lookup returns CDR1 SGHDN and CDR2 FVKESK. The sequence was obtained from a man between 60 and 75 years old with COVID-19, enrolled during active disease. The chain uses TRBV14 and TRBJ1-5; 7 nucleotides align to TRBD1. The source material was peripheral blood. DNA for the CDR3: TGTGCCAGCAGCCAAGTCAGGGGGGATAGCAATCAGCCCCAGCATTTT. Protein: CASSQVRGDSNQPQHF.